This TCR beta chain came from a study of regulatory T cells in long-lasting Graves disease. As regards this clonotype: Antigen specificity is unknown. This likely reflects a read error, since a far larger clone is one base away.

Arm-PCR of CDR3 regions and iRepertoire HTBI primers were the basis on which TCR beta libraries were built. Study processing details: Samples revealed approximately 67 TRBV and 14 TRBJ segments. MiXCR, run by TCRdb on the multiplex PCR reads, gives a single entry per CDR3 protein. It is TCRdb's table, rather than the study itself, that gives the V and J calls and clone size. The repertoire holds 350,000 to 450,000 distinct CDR3 sequences, less than 25% seen once, with about 20% in the top ten. Time point reported: persistent/refractory GD, antithyroid drugs over 5 years with positive TRAb. Extracted PBMC RNA gave rise to the TCR library. Study-wide points: Relative to new patients (roughly 970), persistent patients exhibited greater sharing of public clonotypes (approximately 2,800). Persistent Graves' patients possessed reduced TCR diversity relative to recently diagnosed ones.

This sample comprised peripheral blood mononuclear cells (PBMCs), obtained when the disease was refractory, from a patient treated with antithyroid drugs. The TCR comes from a female donor with Graves disease.

The CDR3 loop is CASSLVGEKLLF. The CDR3 nucleotides are TGTGCCAGCAGCTTAGTTGGCGAAAAACTGCTTTTT. The gene calls are TRBV11-2 and TRBJ1-4, with D hard to call. The germline V gene encodes CDR1 SGHAT and CDR2 FQNNGV. The length of the CDR3 is 12 residues.